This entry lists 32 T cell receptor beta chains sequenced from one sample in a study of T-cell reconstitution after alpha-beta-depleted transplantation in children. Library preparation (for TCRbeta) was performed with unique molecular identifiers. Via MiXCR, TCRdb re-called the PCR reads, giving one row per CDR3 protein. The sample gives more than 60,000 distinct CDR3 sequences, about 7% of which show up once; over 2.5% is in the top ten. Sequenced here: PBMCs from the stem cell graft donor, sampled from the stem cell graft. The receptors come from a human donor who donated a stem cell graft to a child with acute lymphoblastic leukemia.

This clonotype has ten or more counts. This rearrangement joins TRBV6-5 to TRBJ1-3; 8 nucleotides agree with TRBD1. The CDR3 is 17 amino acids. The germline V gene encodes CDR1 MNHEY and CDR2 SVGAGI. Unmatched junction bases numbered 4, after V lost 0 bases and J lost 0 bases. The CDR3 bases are TGTGCCAGCAGTTACTCGACAGGGGAGAGCTCTGGAAACACCATATATTTT. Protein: CASSYSTGESSGNTIYF.

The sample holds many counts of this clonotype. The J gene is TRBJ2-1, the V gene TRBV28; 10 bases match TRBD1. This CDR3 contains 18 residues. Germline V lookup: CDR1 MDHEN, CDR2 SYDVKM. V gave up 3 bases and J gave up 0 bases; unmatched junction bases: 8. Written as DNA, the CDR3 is TGTGCCAGCAGTTTGTCGGGGACAGGGGACGCCTCCTACAATGAGCAGTTCTTC. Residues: CASSLSGTGDASYNEQFF.

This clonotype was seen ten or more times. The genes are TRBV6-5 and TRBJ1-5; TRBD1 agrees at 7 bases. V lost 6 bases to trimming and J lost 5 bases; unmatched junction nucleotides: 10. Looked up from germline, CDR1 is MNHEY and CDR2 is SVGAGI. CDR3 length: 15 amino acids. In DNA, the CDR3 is TGTGCCAGCAGGCCAGACAGGGTTTGGGATCAGCCCCAGCATTTT. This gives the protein CASRPDRVWDQPQHF.

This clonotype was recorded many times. The CDR3 DNA follows: TGCGCCAGCAGCTTGGCCGGGACCGCGAGTTACAATGAGCAGTTCTTC. It encodes CASSLAGTASYNEQFF. The V call is TRBV5-1, the J call TRBJ2-1, with D perhaps assigned TRBD1 or TRBD2 (5 bases each). Germline V lookup: CDR1 SGHRS, CDR2 YFSETQ. The CDR3 runs 16 residues. V lost 0 bases, J lost 4 bases, and 14 bases lay in between.

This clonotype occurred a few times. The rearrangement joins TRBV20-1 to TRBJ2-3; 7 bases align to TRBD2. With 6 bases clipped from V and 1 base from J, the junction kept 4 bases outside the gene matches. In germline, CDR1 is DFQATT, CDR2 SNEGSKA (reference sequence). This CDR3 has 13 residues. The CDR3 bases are TGCAGTGCCCCTGCGGGGGGCACAGATACGCAGTATTTT. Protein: CSAPAGGTDTQYF.

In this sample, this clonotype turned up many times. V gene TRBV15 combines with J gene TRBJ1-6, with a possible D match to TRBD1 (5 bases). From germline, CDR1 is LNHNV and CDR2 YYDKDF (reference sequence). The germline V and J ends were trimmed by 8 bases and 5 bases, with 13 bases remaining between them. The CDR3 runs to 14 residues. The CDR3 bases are TGTGCCACCGGTGAGAGACAGAATAATTCACCCCTCCACTTT. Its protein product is CATGERQNNSPLHF.

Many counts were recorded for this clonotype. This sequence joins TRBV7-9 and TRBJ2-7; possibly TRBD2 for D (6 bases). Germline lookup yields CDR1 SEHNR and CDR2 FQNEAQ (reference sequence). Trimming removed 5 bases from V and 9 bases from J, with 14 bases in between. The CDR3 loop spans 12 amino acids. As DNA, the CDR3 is TGTGCCAGCAGCCATGTAGCGGACGGGCAGTACTTC. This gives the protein CASSHVADGQYF.

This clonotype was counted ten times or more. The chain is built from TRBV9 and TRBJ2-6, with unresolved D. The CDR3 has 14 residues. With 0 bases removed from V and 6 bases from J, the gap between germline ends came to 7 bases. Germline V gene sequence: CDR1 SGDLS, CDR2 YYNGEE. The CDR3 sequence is CASSVATTANVLTF. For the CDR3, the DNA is TGTGCCAGCAGCGTAGCTACCACGGCCAACGTCCTGACTTTC.

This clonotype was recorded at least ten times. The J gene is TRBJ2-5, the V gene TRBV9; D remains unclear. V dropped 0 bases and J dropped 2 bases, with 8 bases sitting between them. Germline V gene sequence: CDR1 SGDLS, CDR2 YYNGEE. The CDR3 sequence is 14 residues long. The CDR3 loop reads CASSVGGRQETQYF. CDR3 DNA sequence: TGTGCCAGCAGCGTAGGCGGCAGACAAGAGACCCAGTACTTC.

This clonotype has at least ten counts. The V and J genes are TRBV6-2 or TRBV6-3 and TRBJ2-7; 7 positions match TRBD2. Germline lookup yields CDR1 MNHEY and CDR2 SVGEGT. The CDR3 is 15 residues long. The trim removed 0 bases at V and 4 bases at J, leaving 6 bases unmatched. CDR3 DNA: TGTGCCAGCAGTTACTCGCTAGCGGAGGCTTACGAGCAGTACTTC. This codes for CASSYSLAEAYEQYF.

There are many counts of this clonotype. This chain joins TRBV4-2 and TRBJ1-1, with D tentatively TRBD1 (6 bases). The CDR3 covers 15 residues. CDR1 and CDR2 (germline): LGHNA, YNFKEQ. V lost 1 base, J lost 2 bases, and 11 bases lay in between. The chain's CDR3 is CASSQGTGFNTEAFF. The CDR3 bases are TGTGCCAGCAGCCAAGGAACAGGGTTTAACACTGAAGCTTTCTTT.

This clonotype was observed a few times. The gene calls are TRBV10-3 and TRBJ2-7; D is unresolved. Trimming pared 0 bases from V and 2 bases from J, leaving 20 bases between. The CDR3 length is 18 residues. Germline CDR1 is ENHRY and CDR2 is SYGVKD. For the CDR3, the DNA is TGTGCCATCAGTGAGTCGCTCGGGCTGATACAAAGACCCTACGAGCAGTACTTC. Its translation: CAISESLGLIQRPYEQYF.

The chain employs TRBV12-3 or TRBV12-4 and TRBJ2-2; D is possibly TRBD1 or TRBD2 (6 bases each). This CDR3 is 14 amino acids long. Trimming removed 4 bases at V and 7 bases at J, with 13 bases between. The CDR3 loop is CASSSWGAGGELFF. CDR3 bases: TGTGCCAGCAGTTCCTGGGGGGCGGGCGGGGAGCTGTTTTTT.

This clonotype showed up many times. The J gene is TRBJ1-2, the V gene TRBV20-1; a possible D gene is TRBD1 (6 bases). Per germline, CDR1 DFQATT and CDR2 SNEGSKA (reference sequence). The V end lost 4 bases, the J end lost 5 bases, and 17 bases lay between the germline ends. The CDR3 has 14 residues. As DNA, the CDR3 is TGCAGTGCTATGAACGCTGACAGGATTTATGGCTACACCTTC. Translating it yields CSAMNADRIYGYTF.

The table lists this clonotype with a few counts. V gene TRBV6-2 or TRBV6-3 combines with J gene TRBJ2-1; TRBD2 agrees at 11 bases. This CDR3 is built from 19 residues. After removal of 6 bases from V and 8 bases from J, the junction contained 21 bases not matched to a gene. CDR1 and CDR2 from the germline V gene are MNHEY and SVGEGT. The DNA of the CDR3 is TGTGCCAGCAGAGGGTCTAGCGGGGGGCCTCTACCCGCGCGCGATGAGCAGTTCTTC. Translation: CASRGSSGGPLPARDEQFF.

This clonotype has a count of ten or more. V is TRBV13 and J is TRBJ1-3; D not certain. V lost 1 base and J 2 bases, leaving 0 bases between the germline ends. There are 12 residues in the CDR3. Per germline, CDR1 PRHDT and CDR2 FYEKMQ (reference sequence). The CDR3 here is CASSLAGNTIYF. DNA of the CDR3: TGTGCCAGCAGCTTAGCTGGAAACACCATATATTTT.

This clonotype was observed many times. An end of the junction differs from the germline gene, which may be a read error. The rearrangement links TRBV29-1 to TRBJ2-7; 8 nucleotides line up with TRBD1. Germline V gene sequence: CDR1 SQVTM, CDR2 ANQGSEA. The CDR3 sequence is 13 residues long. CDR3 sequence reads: CSVHIPPGQAQNF. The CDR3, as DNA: TGCAGCGTACACATTCCTCCGGGACAGGCGCAAAACTTC.

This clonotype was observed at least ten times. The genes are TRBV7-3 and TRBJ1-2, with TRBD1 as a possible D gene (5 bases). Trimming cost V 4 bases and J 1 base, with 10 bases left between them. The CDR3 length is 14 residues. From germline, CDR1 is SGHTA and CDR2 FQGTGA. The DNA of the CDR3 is TGTGCCAGCAGCTCCTCGGGGGTTAACTATGGCTACACCTTC. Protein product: CASSSSGVNYGYTF.

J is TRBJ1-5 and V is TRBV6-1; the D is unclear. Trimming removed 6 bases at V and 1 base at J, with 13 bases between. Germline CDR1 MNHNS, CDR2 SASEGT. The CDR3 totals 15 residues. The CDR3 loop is CASSPDILSNQPQHF. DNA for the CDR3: TGTGCCAGCAGCCCAGACATCCTCAGCAATCAGCCCCAGCATTTT.

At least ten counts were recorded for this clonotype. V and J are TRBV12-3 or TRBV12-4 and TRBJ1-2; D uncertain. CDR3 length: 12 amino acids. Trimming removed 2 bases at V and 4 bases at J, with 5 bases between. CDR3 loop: CASSLRIYGYTF. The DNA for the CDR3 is TGTGCCAGCAGTTTAAGAATCTATGGCTACACCTTC.

CDR3 nucleotides: TGTGCCAGCAGCTTAGTGGCGGGAGGGCCCAATGAGCAGTTCTTC. Amino acid sequence: CASSLVAGGPNEQFF. The V call is TRBV7-2, the J call TRBJ2-1; the match to TRBD2 covers 9 bases. Germline values: CDR1 SGHTA, CDR2 FQGNSA. The CDR3 length is 15 residues. V shed 1 base, J shed 6 bases, and the junction held 4 bases outside the gene matches.

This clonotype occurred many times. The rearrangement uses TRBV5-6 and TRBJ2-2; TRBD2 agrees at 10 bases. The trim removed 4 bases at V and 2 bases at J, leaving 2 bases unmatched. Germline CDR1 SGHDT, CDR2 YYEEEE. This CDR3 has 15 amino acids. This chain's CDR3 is CASSLAGVNTGELFF. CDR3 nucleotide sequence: TGTGCCAGCAGCCTAGCGGGGGTAAACACCGGGGAGCTGTTTTTT.

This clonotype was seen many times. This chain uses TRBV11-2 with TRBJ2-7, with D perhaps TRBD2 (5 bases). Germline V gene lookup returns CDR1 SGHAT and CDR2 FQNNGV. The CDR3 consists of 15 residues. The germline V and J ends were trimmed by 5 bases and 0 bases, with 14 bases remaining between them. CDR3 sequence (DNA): TGTGCCAGCAGCCAAAGCGGAAAGAGCTCCTACGAGCAGTACTTC. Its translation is CASSQSGKSSYEQYF.

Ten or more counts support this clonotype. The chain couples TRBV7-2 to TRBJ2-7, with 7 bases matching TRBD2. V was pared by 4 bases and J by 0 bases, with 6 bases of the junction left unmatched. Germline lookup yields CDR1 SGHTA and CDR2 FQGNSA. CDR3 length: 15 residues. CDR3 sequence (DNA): TGTGCCAGCAGCTCCGGAGCGGGGAGCTCCTACGAGCAGTACTTC. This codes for CASSSGAGSSYEQYF.

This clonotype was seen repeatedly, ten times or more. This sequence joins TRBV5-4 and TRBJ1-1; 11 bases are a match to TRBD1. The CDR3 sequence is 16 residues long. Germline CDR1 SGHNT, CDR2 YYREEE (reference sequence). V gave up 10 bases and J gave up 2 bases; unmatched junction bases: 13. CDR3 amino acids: CAGHPRTGGLNTEAFF. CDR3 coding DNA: TGTGCCGGGCACCCCAGGACAGGGGGCTTAAACACTGAAGCTTTCTTT.

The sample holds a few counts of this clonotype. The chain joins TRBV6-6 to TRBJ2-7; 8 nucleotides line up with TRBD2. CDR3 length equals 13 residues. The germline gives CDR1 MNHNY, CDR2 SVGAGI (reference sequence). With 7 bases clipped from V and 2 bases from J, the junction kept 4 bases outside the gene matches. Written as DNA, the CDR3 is TGTGCCAGCACCGCGGGGGGCACCTACGAGCAGTACTTC. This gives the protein CASTAGGTYEQYF.

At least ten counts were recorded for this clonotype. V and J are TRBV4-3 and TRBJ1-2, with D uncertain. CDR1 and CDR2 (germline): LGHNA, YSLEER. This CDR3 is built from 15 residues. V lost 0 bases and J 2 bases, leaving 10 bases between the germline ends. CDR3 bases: TGCGCCAGCAGCCAAGATGTCAACAGAAACTATGGCTACACCTTC. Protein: CASSQDVNRNYGYTF.

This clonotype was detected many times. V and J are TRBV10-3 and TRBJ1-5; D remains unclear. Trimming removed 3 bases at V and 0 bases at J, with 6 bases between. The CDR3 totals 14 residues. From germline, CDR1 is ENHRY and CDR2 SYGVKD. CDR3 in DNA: TGTGCCATCAGTGACAGCCATAGCAATCAGCCCCAGCATTTT. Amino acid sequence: CAISDSHSNQPQHF.

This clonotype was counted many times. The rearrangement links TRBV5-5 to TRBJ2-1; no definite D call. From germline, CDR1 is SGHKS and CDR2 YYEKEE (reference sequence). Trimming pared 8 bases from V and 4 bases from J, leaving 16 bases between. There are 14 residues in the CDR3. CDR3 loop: CASIDPAQYNEQFF. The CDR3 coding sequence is TGTGCCAGTATTGACCCGGCGCAATACAATGAGCAGTTCTTC.

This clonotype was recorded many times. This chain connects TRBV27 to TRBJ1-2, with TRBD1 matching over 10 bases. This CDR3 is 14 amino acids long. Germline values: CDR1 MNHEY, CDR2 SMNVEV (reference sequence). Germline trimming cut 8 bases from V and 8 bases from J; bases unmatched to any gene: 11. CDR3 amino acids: CASRSGQGLKGYTF. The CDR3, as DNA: TGTGCCAGCCGCTCGGGACAGGGGCTAAAGGGCTACACCTTC.

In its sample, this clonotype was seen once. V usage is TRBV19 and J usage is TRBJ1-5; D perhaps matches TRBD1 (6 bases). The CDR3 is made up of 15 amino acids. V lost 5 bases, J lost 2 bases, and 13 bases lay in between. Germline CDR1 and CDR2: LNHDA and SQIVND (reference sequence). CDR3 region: CASSPPRQGNQPQHF. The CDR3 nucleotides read TGTGCCAGTAGTCCGCCTAGACAGGGCAATCAGCCCCAGCATTTT.

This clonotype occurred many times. For the CDR3, the DNA is TGTGCCAGCGGCCTCAGCGGGGGAGGCCCCTACGAGCAGTACTTC. This translates into CASGLSGGGPYEQYF. The chain joins TRBV7-2 to TRBJ2-7; 8 nucleotides align to TRBD2. CDR1 is SGHTA and CDR2 is FQGNSA in the germline V gene. This CDR3 comprises 15 residues. V trimming: 8 bases; J trimming: 2 bases; junction bases outside the gene matches: 11. The full variable domain, with the rest looked up from reference TRBV7-2 and TRBJ2-7, is GAGVSQSPSNKVTEKGKDVELRCDPISGHTALYWYRQSLGQGLEFLIYFQGNSAPDKSGLPSDRFSAERTGGSVSTLTIQRTQQEDSAVYLCASGLSGGGPYEQYFGPGTRLTVT.